The table lists the clone carrying this T cell receptor (beta chain) with many counts. This specimen comes from a study of T cells in Graves' hyperthyroidism and ophthalmopathy. Background on the study: The initial diagnosis was the point when peripheral blood was collected, ahead of any treatment.

This CDR3 region has 14 residues. The germline V and J ends were trimmed by 5 bases and 3 bases, with 10 bases remaining between them. CDR1 is SGHTA and CDR2 is FQGNSA in the germline V gene. RNA transcripts provided the source from which TCR beta CDR3 regions were amplified. The study used the HTBI primer set for a first-round RT-PCR of the TCR CDR3. TCRdb reanalysed the multiplex PCR reads using MiXCR and keeps one entry per CDR3 protein. Found here are 300,000 to 350,000 distinct CDR3 sequences, 15% to 20% of them singletons; the top ten hold roughly 16%. The receptor's source is a middle-aged woman with Graves' ophthalmopathy. Source material: blood. The chain joins TRBV7-2 to TRBJ2-2, with D perhaps assigned TRBD1 or TRBD2 (5 bases each). CDR3 in amino acids: CASSPGPYTGELFF. DNA for the CDR3: TGTGCCAGCAGCCCGGGACCCTACACCGGGGAGCTGTTTTTT.